This T cell receptor (beta chain) was identified during a study of response to subunit inactivated influenza vaccine. Overall study findings and caveats: A suggestion made by the authors is that each seasonal influenza vaccination recruits few new T cells.

Concerning this clonotype: What it recognizes is unknown.

V dropped 6 bases and J dropped 8 bases, with 9 bases sitting between them. Germline CDR1 is SEHNR and CDR2 is FQNEAQ (reference sequence). The length of the CDR3 is 11 residues. One entry per CDR3 protein, called by TCRdb with MiXCR from the RT-PCR reads. The data show about 700,000 distinct CDR3 sequences, roughly 13% seen once. V usage is TRBV7-9 and J usage is TRBJ2-3; D ambiguous. This receptor was obtained from a man in his fifties or sixties who received an inactivated influenza vaccine. Sequencing used PBMCs from blood, obtained less than 15 days before vaccination. The CDR3 sequence is CASRPGPTQYF. CDR3 nucleotide sequence: TGTGCCAGCAGGCCGGGCCCTACGCAGTATTTT.